The 20 T cell receptor beta chains in this list originate from one sample, sequenced in a study of circulating tumor DNA in untreated peripheral T-cell lymphoma. The data were produced by immunoSEQ multiplex PCR, yet TCRdb's version contains in-frame clones alone and is incomplete. There are around 5,000 clones in the sample; around 70% occur only once, and 47% lies in the top ten. The material sequenced was tumor tissue. These receptors were obtained from a human donor with peripheral T-cell lymphoma.

In its sample, this clone was seen a few times. The J gene is TRBJ1-1, the V gene TRBV1; the table gives TRBD1 as D, unverified against the DNA. TRBV1 is a recognized pseudogene. The CDR3 totals 13 residues. The CDR3 loop is CASSQDDSPEAFF. In DNA, the CDR3 is TGCGCCAGCAGCCAAGACGACAGTCCCGAAGCTTTCTTT.

This clone was seen a few times. V is TRBV30 and J is TRBJ1-4, with no clear D. Trimming shortened V by 0 bases and J by 9 bases, and 17 bases separated the two germline ends. The CDR3 contains 15 residues. Germline lookup yields CDR1 GTSNPN and CDR2 SVGIG (reference sequence). As DNA, the CDR3 is TGTGCCTGGAGTGTGTCATCATCGTTCAGCAAAAAACTGTTTTTT. This gives the protein CAWSVSSSFSKKLFF.

This clone was detected once. This rearrangement joins TRBV18 to TRBJ2-5; 7 nucleotides match TRBD1. Germline loops: CDR1 KGHSH, CDR2 LQKENI. This CDR3 region has 15 residues. V shed 3 bases, J shed 2 bases, and the junction held 6 bases outside the gene matches. DNA for the CDR3: TGTGCCAGCTCACCTGGGACAGACCTACAAGAGACCCAGTACTTC. This encodes CASSPGTDLQETQYF.

V is TRBV6-7 and J is TRBJ2-7; 8 positions agree with TRBD1. TRBV6-7 is marked as an open reading frame, function uncertain. V lost 4 bases and J lost 13; bases outside the gene matches: 6. This CDR3 is built from 11 residues. Written as DNA, the CDR3 is TGTGCCAGCAGTTCCCGGGACAGGACCTACTTC. Its protein is CASSSRDRTYF.

This chain uses TRBV28 with TRBJ1-5, with 12 bases matching TRBD1. Germline CDR1 is MDHEN and CDR2 is SYDVKM. This CDR3 is 14 amino acids long. Unmatched junction bases numbered 2, after V lost 5 bases and J lost 6 bases. The DNA of the CDR3 is TGTGCCAGCAGTACGGGACAGGGGGCTCAGCCCCAGCATTTT. Amino acid sequence: CASSTGQGAQPQHF.

The rearrangement uses TRBV25-1 and TRBJ2-1, with TRBD1 identical over 7 bases. Trimming took 1 base from V and 2 from J; bases not matched to a gene: 5. The germline CDR1 and CDR2 sequences are MGHDK and SYGVNS. The CDR3 is 16 residues long. The CDR3: CASSEWDRDAYNEQFF. CDR3 coding DNA: TGTGCCAGCAGTGAATGGGACAGAGACGCCTACAATGAGCAGTTCTTC.

This chain links TRBV6-8 with TRBJ1-1; 8 nucleotides agree with TRBD1. After removal of 6 bases from V and 5 bases from J, the junction contained 2 bases not matched to a gene. Germline CDR1 reads MNHGY; CDR2 reads SAAAGT. The CDR3 is 12 residues long. CDR3 DNA sequence: TGTGCCAGCAGCCGGACAGGGACTGAAGCTTTCTTT. It yields the protein CASSRTGTEAFF.

This clone was detected a few times. The chain is built from TRBV19 and TRBJ2-4; D unclear. V lost 3 bases and J lost 2, with 14 bases in between. Germline lookup yields CDR1 LNHDA and CDR2 SQIVND (reference sequence). The CDR3 has 16 residues. The CDR3 reads CASSMTLSRSKNIQYF. The CDR3 region has the DNA TGTGCCAGTAGTATGACCCTAAGTCGATCCAAAAACATTCAGTACTTC.

This chain links TRBV6-8 with TRBJ2-3, with D hard to call. Germline V CDR1 and CDR2: MNHGY, SAAAGT. The CDR3 is 15 amino acids. Trimming left V 2 bases short and J 0 bases short, with 9 bases between. The CDR3 sequence is CASSYRADSTDTQYF. The CDR3, as DNA: TGTGCCAGCAGTTACCGGGCAGACAGCACAGATACGCAGTATTTT.

The genes are TRBV2 and TRBJ2-5, with TRBD1 matching over 8 bases. CDR3 length: 14 amino acids. Germline assignment: CDR1 SNHLY and CDR2 FYNNEI. V was pared by 6 bases and J by 3 bases, with 6 bases of the junction left unmatched. The CDR3 nucleotides read TGTGCCAGCAGAAACGGACAGGGAGAAGAGACCCAGTACTTC. Protein product: CASRNGQGEETQYF.

This clone appeared a few times. V gene TRBV18 combines with J gene TRBJ2-1; D remains unclear. V was pared by 3 bases and J by 4 bases, with 10 bases between. Germline CDR1 KGHSH, CDR2 LQKENI. This CDR3 region has 14 residues. CDR3 loop: CASSPSHSYNEQFF. For the CDR3, the DNA is TGTGCCAGCTCACCCTCGCACAGTTACAATGAGCAGTTCTTC.

This clone was observed a few times. The chain joins TRBV28 to TRBJ1-4, with 7 nucleotides matching TRBD1. The trim removed 1 base at V and 5 bases at J, leaving 4 bases unmatched. The CDR3 consists of 15 residues. Germline V CDR1 and CDR2: MDHEN, SYDVKM. CDR3 sequence reads: CASSLSVRGNEKLFF. CDR3 coding DNA: TGTGCCAGCAGTTTATCGGTCAGGGGGAATGAAAAACTGTTTTTT.

V usage is TRBV6-7 and J usage is TRBJ2-7; 8 bases align to TRBD2. TRBV6-7 is designated an ORF whose function remains uncertain. The V and J ends lost 4 bases and 3 bases, in that order; junction bases with no gene match: 5. The CDR3 spans 14 residues. This CDR3 reads CASSSGLDFYEQYF. The CDR3, as DNA: TGTGCCAGCAGTTCGGGACTAGATTTCTACGAGCAGTACTTC.

A few counts support this clone. The chain has TRBV11-3 and TRBJ2-7; D possibly corresponds to TRBD2 (6 bases). The CDR3 covers 14 residues. The V and J ends lost 1 base and 5 bases respectively, with 12 bases between them. Germline loops: CDR1 SGHNT, CDR2 YENEEA. CDR3 DNA sequence: TGTGCCAGCAGCTTAGGGCTAGCGAGCAACGAGCAGTACTTC. Protein product: CASSLGLASNEQYF.

This clone was recorded once. This chain connects TRBV19 to TRBJ1-4; TRBD1 matches at 8 bases. The V gene's germline CDR1 is LNHDA and CDR2 SQIVND (reference sequence). After removal of 9 bases from V and 8 bases from J, the junction contained 11 bases not matched to a gene. The CDR3 loop spans 14 amino acids. The CDR3 DNA reads TGTGCCAGCGACCCCCAGGGGGCTGGAGAAAAACTGTTTTTT. It specifies CASDPQGAGEKLFF. Combining the CDR3 with reference TRBV19 and TRBJ1-4 gives the whole variable domain DGGITQSPKYLFRKEGQNVTLSCEQNLNHDAMYWYRQDPGQGLRLIYYSQIVNDFQKGDIAEGYSVSREKKESFPLTVTSAQKNPTAFYLCASDPQGAGEKLFFGSGTQLSVL.

The rearrangement joins TRBV5-1 to TRBJ2-3, with 9 bases matching TRBD2. CDR1 is SGHRS, CDR2 YFSETQ, per germline. The CDR3 runs to 14 residues. J gave up 3 bases and V 2 bases, and 1 base lay outside the gene matches. The CDR3 region has the DNA TGCGCCAGCAGCTTTAGCGGGAGAACAGATACGCAGTATTTT. This translates into CASSFSGRTDTQYF. The whole variable domain, remainder taken from reference TRBV5-1 and TRBJ2-3, is KAGVTQTPRYLIKTRGQQVTLSCSPISGHRSVSWYQQTPGQGLQFLFEYFSETQRNKGNFPGRFSGRQFSNSRSEMNVSTLELGDSALYLCASSFSGRTDTQYFGPGTRLTVL.

V gene TRBV22-1 combines with J gene TRBJ2-7; the DNA was not compared with TRBD2, the D call given in the table. TRBV22-1 is shown as a pseudogene. This CDR3 is built from 15 residues. The CDR3 bases are TGTGCCAGCAGTCCATTAGGCGGGAGGACCTACGAGCAGTACTTC. Its protein product is CASSPLGGRTYEQYF.

This clone has only a few counts. The chain has TRBV18 and TRBJ2-7; D remains unclear. The CDR3 is 13 amino acids. Germline CDR1 KGHSH, CDR2 LQKENI. The germline V and J ends were trimmed by 4 bases and 1 base, with 8 bases remaining between them. The CDR3 sequence: CASSREQSYEQYF. CDR3 nucleotides: TGTGCCAGCTCACGGGAACAGTCCTACGAGCAGTACTTC.

V gene TRBV18 combines with J gene TRBJ2-7, with TRBD1 matching 8 bases. The junction had 1 base not matched to a gene; V was cut back by 3 bases and J by 6 bases. CDR1 is KGHSH, CDR2 LQKENI, per germline. The CDR3 loop spans 12 amino acids. CDR3 in DNA: TGTGCCAGCTCACCGGACAGGGTCGAGCAGTACTTC. It yields the protein CASSPDRVEQYF.

The rearrangement joins TRBV19 to TRBJ2-5; D might be TRBD1 or TRBD2, each matching 5 bases. The CDR3 totals 14 residues. Germline V gene lookup returns CDR1 LNHDA and CDR2 SQIVND (reference sequence). Trimming stripped 1 base from V and 5 bases from J, with 11 bases between. This CDR3 reads CASSIVWGSETQYF. The DNA of the CDR3 is TGTGCCAGTAGTATAGTATGGGGGTCGGAGACCCAGTACTTC. Complete variable domain (other parts from reference TRBV19 and TRBJ2-5): DGGITQSPKYLFRKEGQNVTLSCEQNLNHDAMYWYRQDPGQGLRLIYYSQIVNDFQKGDIAEGYSVSREKKESFPLTVTSAQKNPTAFYLCASSIVWGSETQYFGPGTRLLVL.